This T cell receptor beta chain was sequenced during a study of CD8+ T cells in alopecia areata. On the study more broadly: Treated patients swallowed 5 to 10 mg of oral tofacitinib twice daily. Tofacitinib treatment spanned 6 to 18 months, with 6 months off drug afterward.

Points from the study as a whole: Normal scalp showed lower clonality than lesional scalp, especially alopecia totalis/universalis.

In its sample, this clone is medium-sized (0.01 to 0.1%). Its matching antigen is unknown. cDNA reverse transcribed from extracted RNA served as the sequencing template. Profiled with immunoSEQ multiplex PCR; TCRdb holds only in-frame clones, not every one. The sample holds over 50,000 clones, 45% to 55% seen once. Germline CDR1 reads MNHNS; CDR2 reads SASEGT. Trimming cost V 2 bases and J 1 base; bases outside gene matches: 1. The CDR3 loop spans 15 amino acids. The J gene is TRBJ2-3, the V gene TRBV6-1; 9 nucleotides line up with TRBD2. Here the sequenced sample was CD8+ T cells sorted from blood, taken at week 0. The TCR comes from a human donor with alopecia areata. In DNA form, the CDR3 reads TGTGCCAGCAGTGAAATAGCGGGGGGCACAGATACGCAGTATTTT. Residues: CASSEIAGGTDTQYF.